This entry lists 30 T cell receptor beta chains sequenced from one sample in a study of shared clonotypes between healthy human individuals. Only in-frame clones appear in the TCRdb table, and some are missing; sequencing was by immunoSEQ multiplex PCR. The table shows some 510,000 clones, with approximately 79% occurring only once. Sequenced: PBMCs. The receptors shown here come from a woman in her 40s in good health. Some clones in this sample may be carry-over from other donors' samples.

About this clone: Other DNA sequences in this sample translate to the same CDR3. V is TRBV2 and J is TRBJ2-3, with TRBD2 matching 9 bases. V trimming: 8 bases; J trimming: 0 bases; junction bases outside the gene matches: 6. This CDR3 region has 15 residues. CDR1 and CDR2 from the germline V gene are SNHLY and FYNNEI. CDR3 loop: CASSETSGSTDTQYF. CDR3 nucleotide sequence: TGTGCCAGCTCAGAGACTAGCGGAAGCACAGATACGCAGTATTTT.

This chain joins TRBV14 and TRBJ1-4; 12 bases are shared with TRBD1. The CDR3 runs to 14 residues. CDR1 is SGHDN, CDR2 FVKESK, per germline. J was trimmed by 8 bases and V by 4 bases; bases with no gene match: 2. The CDR3 is CASSRDRGPEKLFF. CDR3 coding DNA: TGTGCCAGCAGCCGGGACAGGGGGCCAGAAAAACTGTTTTTT.

This CDR3 is CASSLAQGVSYEQYF. As DNA, the CDR3 is TGTGCCAGCAGTTTGGCGCAGGGGGTAAGCTACGAGCAGTACTTC. The rearrangement uses TRBV28 and TRBJ2-7, with TRBD1 matching over 7 bases. J was trimmed by 3 bases and V by 3 bases; bases with no gene match: 8. CDR1 and CDR2 from the germline V gene are MDHEN and SYDVKM. The CDR3 has 15 amino acids.

The sample holds many counts of this clone. J is TRBJ2-1 and V is TRBV7-6; 7 bases line up with TRBD2. CDR1 is SGHVS, CDR2 FNYEAQ, per germline. V was clipped by 5 bases and J by 0 bases; unmatched bases: 7. This CDR3 spans 16 amino acids. The CDR3 loop is CASSPTSWSSYNEQFF. In DNA, the CDR3 is TGTGCCAGCAGCCCGACTAGCTGGAGCTCCTACAATGAGCAGTTCTTC.

At least ten counts were recorded for this clone. The chain recombines TRBV19 with TRBJ2-2; perhaps TRBD2 as D (6 bases). In germline, CDR1 is LNHDA, CDR2 SQIVND (reference sequence). V lost 3 bases to trimming and J lost 2 bases, with 13 bases between them. CDR3 length equals 16 residues. The CDR3 DNA follows: TGTGCCAGTAGTATGGCCGGGACTTTCAACACCGGGGAGCTGTTTTTT. Translating it yields CASSMAGTFNTGELFF.

The rearrangement joins TRBV5-6 to TRBJ1-3, with D uncertain. CDR1 is SGHDT, CDR2 YYEEEE, per germline. The ends were cut back, 2 bases at V and 4 bases at J, with 13 bases in the middle. The CDR3 length is 15 residues. This chain's CDR3 is CASSFISARGNTIYF. The CDR3, as DNA: TGTGCCAGCAGCTTTATCAGCGCTCGAGGAAACACCATATATTTT.

The V call is TRBV5-1, the J call TRBJ2-7, with a weak D call TRBD1 (6 bases). CDR3 length: 13 residues. CDR1 and CDR2 (germline): SGHRS, YFSETQ. V lost 7 bases to trimming and J lost 2 bases, with 13 bases between them. CDR3: CASSRDIAYEQYF. The CDR3 bases are TGCGCCAGCTCCCGGGACATAGCCTACGAGCAGTACTTC.

This chain uses TRBV6-1 with TRBJ2-7; D is possibly TRBD1 (5 bases). Germline V gene lookup returns CDR1 MNHNS and CDR2 SASEGT. V lost 2 bases and J 9 bases, leaving 11 bases between the germline ends. This CDR3 spans 12 amino acids. CDR3 coding DNA: TGTGCCAGCAGTGAATCTTCAGGGCGGCAGTACTTC. It translates to CASSESSGRQYF.

The chain joins TRBV10-3 to TRBJ2-5; D assignment may be TRBD1 or TRBD2 (7 bases each). The V end was cut by 0 bases, the J end by 4 bases, with 12 bases between. The CDR3 sequence is 15 residues long. Germline CDR1 ENHRY, CDR2 SYGVKD. CDR3 sequence (DNA): TGTGCCATCAGTGAGTCGGCAGGGGGGGGAGAGACCCAGTACTTC. Its protein product is CAISESAGGGETQYF.

The genes are TRBV5-6 and TRBJ2-2; 9 nucleotides line up with TRBD1. The J segment lost 3 bases and the V segment lost 4 bases, leaving 7 bases of the junction unmatched. This CDR3 has 16 residues. From germline, CDR1 is SGHDT and CDR2 YYEEEE. The CDR3 coding sequence is TGTGCCAGCAGCCAAACCGGGACAGGGTACACCGGGGAGCTGTTTTTT. Translating gives CASSQTGTGYTGELFF.

This rearrangement joins TRBV7-2 to TRBJ2-7; D not resolved. The CDR3 runs to 14 residues. Germline V gene lookup returns CDR1 SGHTA and CDR2 FQGNSA. The V and J ends lost 1 base and 3 bases respectively, with 10 bases between them. The CDR3 loop reads CASSLDSALYEQYF. CDR3 DNA sequence: TGTGCCAGCAGCTTAGACTCGGCACTCTACGAGCAGTACTTC. The full variable domain, completed using reference TRBV7-2 and TRBJ2-7, is GAGVSQSPSNKVTEKGKDVELRCDPISGHTALYWYRQSLGQGLEFLIYFQGNSAPDKSGLPSDRFSAERTGGSVSTLTIQRTQQEDSAVYLCASSLDSALYEQYFGPGTRLTVT.

The chain uses TRBV6-5 and TRBJ2-2; D uncertain. V lost 6 bases, J lost 4 bases, and 6 bases lay in between. CDR1 MNHEY and CDR2 SVGAGI come from the germline V gene. The CDR3 length is 12 residues. The CDR3, as DNA: TGTGCCAGCAGACCCGTCACCGGGGAGCTGTTTTTT. Protein sequence: CASRPVTGELFF.

The chain links TRBV11-2 to TRBJ2-3; 7 nucleotides agree with TRBD2. CDR1 and CDR2 (germline): SGHAT, FQNNGV. V lost 5 bases and J lost 1; bases outside the gene matches: 6. This CDR3 has 15 residues. CDR3 DNA sequence: TGTGCCAGCAGCGGGGGGGGAGCGGGCACAGATACGCAGTATTTT. It codes for CASSGGGAGTDTQYF.

The V call is TRBV9, the J call TRBJ2-2, with unresolved D. CDR1 SGDLS and CDR2 YYNGEE come from the germline V gene. Trimming took 5 bases from V and 0 from J, leaving 5 bases between them. The CDR3 length is 13 residues. The CDR3 nucleotides are TGTGCCAGCAGTCGATCGAACACCGGGGAGCTGTTTTTT. Its protein product is CASSRSNTGELFF.

CDR3 nucleotide sequence: TGTGCCAGCAGCTTAGGGGACAGGGTGTTCGAGCAGTACTTC. Amino acids: CASSLGDRVFEQYF. The gene calls are TRBV7-9 and TRBJ2-7, with 9 bases lining up with TRBD1. The CDR3 extends over 14 amino acids. The junction had 4 bases not matched to a gene; V was cut back by 1 base and J by 6 bases. Per germline, CDR1 SEHNR and CDR2 FQNEAQ (reference sequence).

The CDR3, as DNA: TGCGCCAGCAGCCTGGCCCGGGACTTAGGCACAGATACGCAGTATTTT. Amino acids: CASSLARDLGTDTQYF. V gene TRBV4-1 combines with J gene TRBJ2-3, with D possibly being TRBD2 (6 bases). Deletions cut 4 bases from V and 1 base from J, with 15 bases between. There are 16 residues in the CDR3. Germline V lookup: CDR1 MGHRA, CDR2 YSYEKL.

There are many counts of this clone. This rearrangement joins TRBV9 to TRBJ2-5; TRBD2 matches 7 bases. With 0 bases clipped from V and 7 bases from J, the junction kept 6 bases outside the gene matches. From germline, CDR1 is SGDLS and CDR2 YYNGEE. CDR3 size: 14 residues. CDR3 sequence: CASSVEGGSGTQYF. The CDR3 nucleotides read TGTGCCAGCAGCGTAGAGGGCGGGAGCGGGACCCAGTACTTC. Full variable domain (missing parts from reference TRBV9 and TRBJ2-5): DSGVTQTPKHLITATGQRVTLRCSPRSGDLSVYWYQQSLDQGLQFLIQYYNGEERAKGNILERFSAQQFPDLHSELNLSSLELGDSALYFCASSVEGGSGTQYFGPGTRLLVL.

The chain joins TRBV7-9 to TRBJ2-1; no reliable D call. The germline V gene encodes CDR1 SEHNR and CDR2 FQNEAQ (reference sequence). The CDR3 totals 13 residues. V lost 4 bases to trimming and J lost 4 bases, with 8 bases between them. In DNA form, the CDR3 reads TGTGCCAGCAGCTACGGCGGATACAATGAGCAGTTCTTC. Its translation is CASSYGGYNEQFF.

This clone turned up a few times. Written as DNA, the CDR3 is TGTGCCAGCAGCTGGACAGGGAGCCCCTACGAGCAGTACTTC. Amino acid sequence: CASSWTGSPYEQYF. The V and J genes are TRBV7-2 and TRBJ2-7, with TRBD1 matching 8 bases. The length of the CDR3 is 14 residues. Germline-derived CDR1 and CDR2 are SGHTA and FQGNSA. V was pared by 4 bases and J by 2 bases, with 4 bases of the junction left unmatched.

The V and J genes are TRBV30 and TRBJ1-3, with D possibly TRBD1 on 5 matching bases. This CDR3 has 18 amino acids. Germline V gene data show CDR1 as GTSNPN and CDR2 as SVGIG (reference sequence). V was trimmed by 0 bases and J by 4 bases, leaving 22 bases between them. CDR3 sequence (DNA): TGTGCCTGGAGTGTTGGGCAGTGGGGCCAAGCGTGGGGAAACACCATATATTTT. It specifies CAWSVGQWGQAWGNTIYF.

This clone was seen repeatedly, ten times or more. Other DNA sequences in this specimen translate into the identical CDR3. The rearrangement uses TRBV18 and TRBJ1-1, with D perhaps matching TRBD1 (5 bases). Germline-derived CDR1 and CDR2 are KGHSH and LQKENI. This CDR3 contains 12 residues. V was cut by 2 bases and J by 7 bases, with 8 bases left in between. The CDR3 bases are TGTGCCAGCTCACCAGGCCAGGGTGAAGCTTTCTTT. Translation gives CASSPGQGEAFF.

This clone was observed a few times. The chain combines TRBV7-9 with TRBJ2-7; D is unclear. Looked up from germline, CDR1 is SEHNR and CDR2 is FQNEAQ (reference sequence). The V and J ends lost 5 bases and 4 bases respectively, with 3 bases between them. The CDR3 loop spans 10 amino acids. In DNA, the CDR3 is TGTGCCAGCAGCAATTACGAGCAGTACTTC. Translation gives CASSNYEQYF.

This clone has just a few counts. CDR3 region: CASSDRDEKLFF. The DNA for the CDR3 is TGTGCCAGCAGCGACAGGGATGAAAAACTGTTTTTT. This rearrangement joins TRBV7-2 to TRBJ1-4, with 7 bases fitting TRBD1. With V trimmed by 5 bases and J by 6 bases, 0 bases remained unmatched. Germline-derived CDR1 and CDR2 are SGHTA and FQGNSA. The CDR3 extends over 12 amino acids.

The gene calls are TRBV28 and TRBJ2-1, with unresolved D. The CDR3 runs to 15 residues. The ends were cut back, 1 base at V and 0 bases at J, with 7 bases in the middle. From germline, CDR1 is MDHEN and CDR2 SYDVKM. CDR3 sequence (DNA): TGTGCCAGCAGTTTATCCGTAAGCTCCTACAATGAGCAGTTCTTC. Its translation: CASSLSVSSYNEQFF.

V is TRBV6-1 and J is TRBJ2-1, with TRBD2 as a possible D gene (6 bases). Trimming shortened V by 6 bases and J by 10 bases, and 19 bases separated the two germline ends. Germline CDR1 and CDR2: MNHNS and SASEGT. The CDR3 loop spans 14 amino acids. In nucleotides, the CDR3 is TGTGCCAGCAGCCCCCTCGGGAGCCGTGGCGAGCAGTTCTTC. It codes for CASSPLGSRGEQFF.

The chain recombines TRBV5-5 with TRBJ2-5, with a possible D match to TRBD1 (5 bases). The CDR3 spans 15 residues. The V gene's germline CDR1 is SGHKS and CDR2 YYEKEE (reference sequence). The V end was cut by 0 bases, the J end by 0 bases, with 9 bases between. The CDR3: CASSLGGTYQETQYF. DNA of the CDR3: TGTGCCAGCAGCTTGGGGGGCACGTACCAAGAGACCCAGTACTTC.

CDR3 amino acids: CAWSVVMENTEAFF. The CDR3 nucleotides are TGTGCCTGGAGTGTAGTTATGGAGAACACTGAAGCTTTCTTT. The chain couples TRBV30 to TRBJ1-1; D gene unclear. Germline assignment: CDR1 GTSNPN and CDR2 SVGIG (reference sequence). V was cut by 0 bases and J by 1 base, with 9 bases left in between. The length of the CDR3 is 14 residues.

This rearrangement joins TRBV6-5 to TRBJ2-7; D unresolved. The V end was cut by 4 bases, the J end by 3 bases, with 7 bases between. The V gene's germline CDR1 is MNHEY and CDR2 SVGAGI. The CDR3 sequence is 12 residues long. Written as DNA, the CDR3 is TGTGCCAGCAGTTCCCCAAACTACGAGCAGTACTTC. Translating it yields CASSSPNYEQYF.

CDR3 sequence reads: CASSISASGRAWGYNEQFF. The CDR3 bases are TGTGCCAGTAGTATAAGCGCTAGCGGGAGGGCCTGGGGCTACAATGAGCAGTTCTTC. The chain joins TRBV19 to TRBJ2-1, with 12 bases fitting TRBD2. CDR1 LNHDA and CDR2 SQIVND come from the germline V gene (reference sequence). The CDR3 extends over 19 amino acids. V lost 2 bases and J lost 3; bases outside the gene matches: 11.

The genes are TRBV5-4 and TRBJ2-1, with D unclear. This CDR3 has 16 residues. From germline, CDR1 is SGHNT and CDR2 YYREEE (reference sequence). V was shortened by 0 bases and J by 2 bases, with 12 bases between the two germline ends. The CDR3: CASSLASVAPYNEQFF. CDR3 in DNA: TGTGCCAGCAGCTTGGCCTCTGTAGCTCCCTACAATGAGCAGTTCTTC.